The following is a T cell receptor (beta chain) sequence with its context. The antigen remains unidentified. The investigators split CD4+ cells into a CD45RA+ naive subset and a CD45RA-negative memory subset. Germline CDR1 reads GTSNPN; CDR2 reads SVGIG (reference sequence). The CDR3 runs 13 residues. V lost 2 bases, J lost 1 base, and 6 bases lay in between. The record originates from a study of shared clonotypes between healthy human individuals. Regarding the study as a whole: Generally, naive subsets came out with larger estimated richness than memory subsets. Rarefaction demonstrated incomplete sorted-subset sequencing despite large depth.

Only in-frame clones appear in the TCRdb table, and some are missing; sequencing was by immunoSEQ multiplex PCR. The sample includes about a million clones, roughly 75% of them seen just once. The receptor was isolated from a man aged 18 to 29 in good health. The chain employs TRBV30 and TRBJ2-1; D is unclear. The specimen sequenced was memory CD4+ T cells sorted from blood. Specified subset: CD45RA-negative fraction. The CDR3 coding sequence is TGTGCCTGGAGTATCCTGTCCTACAATGAGCAGTTCTTC. Translating it yields CAWSILSYNEQFF.